These 19 T cell receptor beta chains share one sample of origin, sequenced in a study of T-cell reconstitution after alpha-beta-depleted transplantation in children. Library preparation (for TCRbeta) was performed with unique molecular identifiers. MiXCR was run by TCRdb on the PCR reads, yielding one entry per CDR3 protein. The data hold roughly 500,000 distinct CDR3 sequences, with around 20% observed a single time. This sample comprised PBMCs from the stem cell graft donor, obtained from the stem cell graft. These receptors all come from a human donor who donated a stem cell graft to a child with acute lymphoblastic leukemia.

This chain joins TRBV12-3 or TRBV12-4 and TRBJ2-1, with 7 bases aligning to TRBD1. Trimming removed 7 bases from V and 9 bases from J; junction bases left unmatched: 3. The CDR3 is 11 amino acids. The CDR3 sequence is CASTDRVEQFF. CDR3 in DNA: TGTGCCAGCACCGACAGGGTTGAGCAGTTCTTC.

In DNA, the CDR3 is TGCGCCAGCAGCTTGAACCCAGTGAGGGGTGCAACTAATGAAAAACTGTTTTTT. Residues: CASSLNPVRGATNEKLFF. The chain uses TRBV5-1 and TRBJ1-4; the D gene is possibly TRBD1 (5 bases). Germline V CDR1 and CDR2: SGHRS, YFSETQ. V lost 1 base and J 0 bases, leaving 16 bases between the germline ends. This CDR3 region has 18 residues.

This clonotype was recorded at least ten times. The rearrangement uses TRBV7-9 and TRBJ2-1; no reliable D call. V lost 5 bases to trimming and J lost 2 bases, with 1 base between them. The germline V gene encodes CDR1 SEHNR and CDR2 FQNEAQ (reference sequence). The length of the CDR3 is 11 residues. The CDR3 bases are TGTGCCAGCAGCACCTACAATGAGCAGTTCTTC. Its translation is CASSTYNEQFF.

This clonotype was counted between two and nine times. The chain joins TRBV12-3 or TRBV12-4 to TRBJ2-3, with D possibly TRBD1 on 6 matching bases. The CDR3 totals 14 residues. The ends were cut back, 5 bases at V and 13 bases at J, with 22 bases in the middle. This CDR3 reads CASSIQQGIASKYF. Written as DNA, the CDR3 is TGTGCCAGCAGTATACAACAGGGTATAGCGTCAAAGTATTTT.

This chain connects TRBV2 to TRBJ2-1; D may match TRBD1 or TRBD2 (5 bases each). The germline CDR1 and CDR2 sequences are SNHLY and FYNNEI. The CDR3 loop spans 14 amino acids. V lost 6 bases and J 0 bases, leaving 9 bases between the germline ends. This CDR3 reads CASRWDGSYNEQFF. The CDR3 coding sequence is TGTGCCAGCAGATGGGACGGCTCCTACAATGAGCAGTTCTTC.

The chain links TRBV6-1 to TRBJ2-7; TRBD1 aligns across 8 bases. The V segment lost 8 bases and the J segment 1 base; nucleotides outside the gene matches: 7. CDR3 length equals 14 residues. CDR1 and CDR2 (germline): MNHNS, SASEGT. The CDR3 region has the DNA TGTGCCAGCCGGCTTAGGACAGGGTCCTACGAGCAGTACTTC. Its translation: CASRLRTGSYEQYF.

The rearrangement links TRBV12-3 or TRBV12-4 to TRBJ1-5; a weak D match, TRBD1 (5 bases). The CDR3 contains 12 residues. Trimming removed 5 bases from V and 6 bases from J, with 8 bases in between. The CDR3: CASSKRGQPQHF. The CDR3 bases are TGTGCCAGCAGTAAGAGGGGTCAGCCCCAGCATTTT.

V gene TRBV20-1 combines with J gene TRBJ2-4, with D unclear. Per germline, CDR1 DFQATT and CDR2 SNEGSKA (reference sequence). The CDR3 length is 13 residues. With 2 bases removed from V and 0 bases from J, the gap between germline ends came to 5 bases. In DNA form, the CDR3 reads TGCAGTGCTAGACCCCGAGCCAAAAACATTCAGTACTTC. Protein product: CSARPRAKNIQYF.

The chain uses TRBV5-6 and TRBJ2-2; 7 nucleotides align to TRBD1. Per germline, CDR1 SGHDT and CDR2 YYEEEE. J was trimmed by 2 bases and V by 2 bases; bases with no gene match: 3. The CDR3 sequence is 15 residues long. CDR3 sequence: CASSFRTGNTGELFF. For the CDR3, the DNA is TGTGCCAGCAGCTTCCGGACAGGCAACACCGGGGAGCTGTTTTTT.

This sequence joins TRBV20-1 and TRBJ2-7; D unclear. The V gene lost 6 bases and the J gene lost 6 bases, with 12 bases spanning the gap. This CDR3 has 11 amino acids. Germline assignment: CDR1 DFQATT and CDR2 SNEGSKA (reference sequence). In nucleotides, the CDR3 is TGCAGTGCAGAAGGTCCGGGCGAGCAGTACTTC. This translates into CSAEGPGEQYF.

J is TRBJ1-1 and V is TRBV28, with D perhaps matching TRBD1 (5 bases). There are 17 residues in the CDR3. Germline CDR1 reads MDHEN; CDR2 reads SYDVKM. V lost 5 bases, J lost 1 base, and 20 bases lay in between. In DNA, the CDR3 is TGTGCCAGCAGTGGAACAGGATTTTCGCGATCGAACACTGAAGCTTTCTTT. This sequence encodes CASSGTGFSRSNTEAFF. The full variable domain, with the rest looked up from reference TRBV28 and TRBJ1-1, is DVKVTQSSRYLVKRTGEKVFLECVQDMDHENMFWYRQDPGLGLRLIYFSYDVKMKEKGDIPEGYSVSREKKERFSLILESASTNQTSMYLCASSGTGFSRSNTEAFFGQGTRLTVV.

The sample holds a few counts of this clonotype. This sequence joins TRBV20-1 and TRBJ1-2; maybe TRBD1 (5 bases). The V and J ends lost 4 bases and 3 bases respectively, with 15 bases between them. This CDR3 is built from 14 residues. Germline loops: CDR1 DFQATT, CDR2 SNEGSKA (reference sequence). CDR3 sequence: CSAKWGGSDYGYTF. In DNA, the CDR3 is TGCAGTGCTAAGTGGGGGGGGTCGGACTATGGCTACACCTTC.

This clonotype was seen more than once but under ten times. This chain joins TRBV27 and TRBJ1-4; D unresolved. This CDR3 is 13 amino acids long. Trimming stripped 7 bases from V and 7 bases from J, with 13 bases between. Germline assignment: CDR1 MNHEY and CDR2 SMNVEV (reference sequence). The DNA for the CDR3 is TGTGCCAGCACGGGGTATACCCTTGAAAAACTGTTTTTT. Protein: CASTGYTLEKLFF.

This clonotype was seen a single time. The rearrangement links TRBV7-6 to TRBJ2-3; 13 nucleotides align to TRBD2. This CDR3 spans 16 amino acids. With V trimmed by 3 bases and J by 3 bases, 3 bases remained unmatched. From germline, CDR1 is SGHVS and CDR2 FNYEAQ. This CDR3 reads CASSFRTSGSTDTQYF. The CDR3 DNA follows: TGTGCCAGCAGCTTCCGGACTAGCGGGAGTACAGATACGCAGTATTTT.

The chain joins TRBV5-1 to TRBJ1-2; D is ambiguous. Germline V gives CDR1 SGHRS, CDR2 YFSETQ. With 0 bases removed from V and 4 bases from J, the gap between germline ends came to 10 bases. The CDR3 extends over 14 amino acids. The CDR3 bases are TGCGCCAGCAGCTTGGTTTCGAGGAGCTATGGCTACACCTTC. Protein: CASSLVSRSYGYTF. The full variable domain, with the rest looked up from reference TRBV5-1 and TRBJ1-2, is KAGVTQTPRYLIKTRGQQVTLSCSPISGHRSVSWYQQTPGQGLQFLFEYFSETQRNKGNFPGRFSGRQFSNSRSEMNVSTLELGDSALYLCASSLVSRSYGYTFGSGTRLTVV.

This clonotype has more than one count but fewer than ten. The chain couples TRBV4-1 to TRBJ2-1, with a tentative D call TRBD2 (6 bases). The CDR3 spans 16 residues. The V gene's germline CDR1 is MGHRA and CDR2 YSYEKL. Trimming pared 2 bases from V and 6 bases from J, leaving 17 bases between. The CDR3: CASSQRGGKLTNEQFF. CDR3 DNA sequence: TGCGCCAGCAGCCAAAGGGGCGGGAAATTAACCAATGAGCAGTTCTTC.

This clonotype was seen a few times. The chain links TRBV5-1 to TRBJ1-6; D gene ambiguous. From germline, CDR1 is SGHRS and CDR2 YFSETQ. There are 14 residues in the CDR3. The V and J ends lost 0 bases and 9 bases respectively, with 10 bases between them. The CDR3 DNA follows: TGCGCCAGCAGCTTGGAAGGGTGGCGTTCACCCCTCCACTTT. Translated: CASSLEGWRSPLHF.

In its sample, this clonotype was seen a few times. The V and J genes are TRBV10-3 and TRBJ2-7; no definite D call. The CDR3 length is 14 residues. Germline CDR1 and CDR2: ENHRY and SYGVKD. V was cut by 6 bases and J by 4 bases, with 16 bases left in between. The DNA for the CDR3 is TGTGCCATCAGCGCTCAGGTGGGGTTATACGAGCAGTACTTC. Translating it yields CAISAQVGLYEQYF.

The chain has TRBV20-1 and TRBJ2-3; 7 bases align to TRBD2. The CDR3 consists of 14 residues. J was trimmed by 2 bases and V by 3 bases; bases with no gene match: 5. Germline values: CDR1 DFQATT, CDR2 SNEGSKA (reference sequence). The CDR3 DNA reads TGCAGTGCTAGTCGAGCGGGAACCACAGATACGCAGTATTTT. Its translation: CSASRAGTTDTQYF.